A single sample is the source of the 30 T cell receptor beta chains below, sequenced in a study of T cells in Graves' hyperthyroidism and ophthalmopathy. RNA transcripts yielded amplified TCR beta CDR3 regions. The HTBI primer set drove a first-round RT-PCR of the TCR CDR3. TCRdb re-analysed the multiplex PCR reads in MiXCR, keeping a single row per CDR3 protein. The sample yields approximately 520,000 distinct CDR3 sequences, roughly a quarter seen once. Sequencing used blood. These receptors came from a woman in her twenties or thirties with Graves' ophthalmopathy.

This clonotype was found a few times. The chain uses TRBV9 and TRBJ1-3, with D unresolved. This CDR3 has 15 amino acids. Trimming took off 0 bases at V and 1 base at J, with 8 bases between the two ends. The germline V gene encodes CDR1 SGDLS and CDR2 YYNGEE. The CDR3 DNA is TGTGCCAGCAGCGTAGTCGGACCATCTGGAAACACCATATATTTT. As protein: CASSVVGPSGNTIYF.

The V call is TRBV11-2, the J call TRBJ1-1; a possible D gene is TRBD1 (5 bases). The V gene's germline CDR1 is SGHAT and CDR2 FQNNGV. The CDR3 is made up of 12 amino acids. Trimming left V 0 bases short and J 11 bases short, with 10 bases between. The CDR3 DNA reads TGTGCCAGCAGCTTAGAGAGACAGAAGGCTTTCTTT. Translated, it gives CASSLERQKAFF.

This clonotype showed up just a few times. The chain recombines TRBV7-2 with TRBJ2-2; D is ambiguous. Germline V gene data show CDR1 as SGHTA and CDR2 as FQGNSA. The CDR3 extends over 13 amino acids. V lost 6 bases and J 0 bases, leaving 5 bases between the germline ends. The CDR3 DNA follows: TGTGCCAGCAGTGTGGCGAACACCGGGGAGCTGTTTTTT. Its protein product is CASSVANTGELFF.

This clonotype has a count of ten or more. This chain joins TRBV19 and TRBJ2-5; 8 bases are shared with TRBD1. In germline, CDR1 is LNHDA, CDR2 SQIVND (reference sequence). This CDR3 region has 17 residues. V was clipped by 4 bases and J by 2 bases; unmatched bases: 12. The CDR3 sequence is CASSRNRQGKNQETQYF. For the CDR3, the DNA is TGTGCCAGTAGTAGAAACCGACAGGGGAAAAATCAAGAGACCCAGTACTTC.

A few counts support this clonotype. The chain is built from TRBV7-2 and TRBJ1-2; tentative D call: TRBD1 (6 bases). The CDR3 consists of 13 residues. V was cut by 1 base and J by 8 bases, with 11 bases left in between. Germline CDR1 SGHTA, CDR2 FQGNSA. The CDR3 DNA reads as TGTGCCAGCAGCTTAGGGTTGGACAGAGGCTACACCTTC. Protein: CASSLGLDRGYTF.

This clonotype showed up many times. V gene TRBV12-3 or TRBV12-4 combines with J gene TRBJ2-2; tentative D call: TRBD2 (5 bases). Trimming took off 6 bases at V and 5 bases at J, with 13 bases between the two ends. The CDR3 has 14 residues. The CDR3 protein is CASRVGLLTGELFF. DNA for the CDR3: TGTGCCAGCAGGGTAGGACTTTTGACCGGGGAGCTGTTTTTT.

The chain couples TRBV10-3 to TRBJ1-1; 8 positions agree with TRBD1. V lost 4 bases and J lost 9; bases outside the gene matches: 7. Germline assignment: CDR1 ENHRY and CDR2 SYGVKD. This CDR3 is built from 13 residues. DNA for the CDR3: TGTGCCATCAGTGGGACAGGGAAGGGGAAAGCTTTCTTT. As protein: CAISGTGKGKAFF.

Ten or more counts support this clonotype. The J gene is TRBJ1-3, the V gene TRBV12-3 or TRBV12-4, with D maybe TRBD1 (6 bases). Trimming took off 6 bases at V and 0 bases at J, with 15 bases between the two ends. The CDR3 has 16 residues. CDR3 bases: TGTGCCAGCAGAATTACAGGGATAAGCTCTGGAAACACCATATATTTT. Protein product: CASRITGISSGNTIYF.

This sequence joins TRBV11-2 and TRBJ1-3; the D is unclear. Germline CDR1 and CDR2: SGHAT and FQNNGV. V gave up 5 bases and J gave up 0 bases, with 17 bases separating them. The CDR3 runs to 17 residues. This chain's CDR3 is CASSTPRAGLSGNTIYF. The CDR3 DNA reads as TGTGCCAGCAGCACTCCCCGGGCAGGCCTCTCTGGAAACACCATATATTTT.

This clonotype has only one observation. This chain links TRBV20-1 with TRBJ2-7; no definite D call. V lost 3 bases and J 5 bases, leaving 8 bases between the germline ends. Germline assignment: CDR1 DFQATT and CDR2 SNEGSKA (reference sequence). The CDR3 is 11 amino acids. The CDR3 bases are TGCAGTGCTAGCGCTGTGGACGAGCAGTACTTC. Translated, it gives CSASAVDEQYF.

This clonotype was seen many times. The chain combines TRBV12-3 or TRBV12-4 with TRBJ2-2, with 7 bases aligning to TRBD1. The CDR3 consists of 15 residues. The J segment lost 4 bases and the V segment lost 4 bases, leaving 6 bases of the junction unmatched. The DNA for the CDR3 is TGTGCCAGCAGTTCCCAGACAGGGCTCACCGGGGAGCTGTTTTTT. Translation: CASSSQTGLTGELFF.

This clonotype was picked up a small number of times. J is TRBJ2-7 and V is TRBV6-5; 8 nucleotides align to TRBD2. The germline V gene encodes CDR1 MNHEY and CDR2 SVGAGI. The trim removed 0 bases at V and 7 bases at J, leaving 8 bases unmatched. The CDR3 is made up of 15 amino acids. The CDR3 region is CASSYSSGSLGEQYF. For the CDR3, the DNA is TGTGCCAGCAGTTACTCGAGCGGGAGTCTAGGGGAGCAGTACTTC.

This clonotype was recorded many times. CDR3 in amino acids: CASSLVQMNTEAFF. The DNA for the CDR3 is TGCGCCAGCAGCTTGGTACAAATGAACACTGAAGCTTTCTTT. The rearrangement links TRBV5-1 to TRBJ1-1, with no clear D. The ends were cut back, 0 bases at V and 0 bases at J, with 6 bases in the middle. Per germline, CDR1 SGHRS and CDR2 YFSETQ. The CDR3 spans 14 residues. Looking up the rest from reference TRBV5-1 and TRBJ1-1 gives the full variable domain: KAGVTQTPRYLIKTRGQQVTLSCSPISGHRSVSWYQQTPGQGLQFLFEYFSETQRNKGNFPGRFSGRQFSNSRSEMNVSTLELGDSALYLCASSLVQMNTEAFFGQGTRLTVV.

This clonotype was seen repeatedly, ten times or more. The chain combines TRBV29-1 with TRBJ2-5; D is ambiguous. Per the germline V gene, CDR1 is SQVTM and CDR2 is ANQGSEA. The CDR3 runs 12 residues. Trimming pared 3 bases from V and 1 base from J, leaving 6 bases between. CDR3: CSVDDLQETQYF. Written as DNA, the CDR3 is TGCAGCGTTGATGACCTCCAAGAGACCCAGTACTTC.

This clonotype has more than one count but fewer than ten. The CDR3 DNA follows: TGTGCCAGCAGTGGGGGATGGAACACTGAAGCTTTCTTT. Its protein product is CASSGGWNTEAFF. The rearrangement joins TRBV27 to TRBJ1-1; tentative D call: TRBD1 (5 bases). CDR3 length: 13 amino acids. The germline V and J ends were trimmed by 5 bases and 1 base, with 8 bases remaining between them. Germline loops: CDR1 MNHEY, CDR2 SMNVEV (reference sequence).

The genes are TRBV24-1 and TRBJ1-5, with 7 bases identical to TRBD1. The germline gives CDR1 KGHDR, CDR2 SFDVKD. The CDR3 length is 15 residues. The V gene end was trimmed by 5 bases and the J gene end by 7 bases; junction bases not matched to a gene: 10. The CDR3 DNA sequence: TGTGCCACCAGTGGTGACAGGGCTGGAGGGCAGCCCCAGCATTTT. Its translation: CATSGDRAGGQPQHF.

This clonotype has a count of ten or more. This chain uses TRBV6-1 with TRBJ1-2, with D hard to call. The germline CDR1 and CDR2 sequences are MNHNS and SASEGT. V lost 5 bases and J lost 3, with 7 bases in between. The CDR3 covers 12 residues. The chain's CDR3 is CASSQKDYGYTF. CDR3 DNA: TGTGCCAGCAGTCAGAAAGACTATGGCTACACCTTC.

V usage is TRBV28 and J usage is TRBJ2-7, with 9 bases fitting TRBD1. The CDR3 covers 16 residues. V shed 3 bases and J 2 bases; nucleotides not matched to a gene: 8. Germline CDR1 and CDR2: MDHEN and SYDVKM. The CDR3 DNA reads as TGTGCCAGCAGTTTGTTACCGGGACAGGGACCCTACGAGCAGTACTTC. Its translation: CASSLLPGQGPYEQYF. Based on the CDR3 plus reference TRBV28 and TRBJ2-7, the full variable domain is DVKVTQSSRYLVKRTGEKVFLECVQDMDHENMFWYRQDPGLGLRLIYFSYDVKMKEKGDIPEGYSVSREKKERFSLILESASTNQTSMYLCASSLLPGQGPYEQYFGPGTRLTVT.

This clonotype showed up many times. V gene TRBV12-3 or TRBV12-4 combines with J gene TRBJ2-7; D is possibly TRBD1 (5 bases). The CDR3 runs 14 residues. V shed 2 bases and J shed 4 bases, with 12 bases lying between them. CDR3 nucleotide sequence: TGTGCCAGCAGTTTATTGGCAGGGAAATACGAGCAGTACTTC. Translation gives CASSLLAGKYEQYF.

This clonotype was found many times. V gene TRBV5-1 combines with J gene TRBJ2-7, with TRBD1 matching over 7 bases. V was clipped by 4 bases and J by 0 bases; unmatched bases: 4. There are 14 residues in the CDR3. Germline loops: CDR1 SGHRS, CDR2 YFSETQ. The CDR3 nucleotides are TGCGCCAGCAGCGGAACAGGGGCCTCCTACGAGCAGTACTTC. Protein sequence: CASSGTGASYEQYF.

This clonotype was seen ten or more times. This sequence joins TRBV6-4 and TRBJ2-2; 11 bases line up with TRBD1. Looked up from germline, CDR1 is MRHNA and CDR2 is SNTAGT. The CDR3 covers 16 residues. J lost 3 bases, V lost 2 bases, and 2 bases had no gene match. CDR3 residues: CASSDGQGAYTGELFF. The CDR3 DNA reads TGTGCCAGCAGTGACGGACAGGGGGCTTACACCGGGGAGCTGTTTTTT.

The CDR3 bases are TGTGCCAGCAGTCGCCGGGAATTGCCCGGGGAGCTGTTTTTT. Its translation is CASSRRELPGELFF. This chain joins TRBV28 and TRBJ2-2; D may be TRBD2 (5 bases). Germline assignment: CDR1 MDHEN and CDR2 SYDVKM. Trimming took off 5 bases at V and 6 bases at J, with 13 bases between the two ends. The CDR3 consists of 14 residues.

This clonotype was recorded many times. V gene TRBV27 combines with J gene TRBJ1-2; 8 nucleotides match TRBD1. This CDR3 spans 14 amino acids. In germline, CDR1 is MNHEY, CDR2 SMNVEV (reference sequence). V was clipped by 4 bases and J by 6 bases; unmatched bases: 7. The CDR3 sequence is CASSWTGQADGYTF. CDR3 nucleotides: TGTGCCAGCAGTTGGACGGGACAGGCCGATGGCTACACCTTC.

This clonotype occurred many times. The chain couples TRBV4-1 to TRBJ1-3; a weak D match, TRBD1 (5 bases). There are 15 residues in the CDR3. Germline CDR1 reads MGHRA; CDR2 reads YSYEKL. The V and J ends lost 4 bases and 0 bases respectively, with 10 bases between them. The DNA for the CDR3 is TGCGCCAGCAGCCCCAGACAGTTCTCTGGAAACACCATATATTTT. The encoded protein is CASSPRQFSGNTIYF.

In its sample, this clonotype was seen a few times. One end of the junction fails to match germline, which may point to a read error. V usage is TRBV18 and J usage is TRBJ2-2; perhaps TRBD1 as D (6 bases). This CDR3 comprises 14 residues. Germline assignment: CDR1 KGHSH and CDR2 LQKENI. DNA for the CDR3: TGTGCCAGCTCAGGGACAACGAACACCGGGGAGCCGTTTTTT. Encoded protein: CASSGTTNTGEPFF.

The table lists this clonotype with many counts. The J gene is TRBJ2-7, the V gene TRBV5-1, with TRBD1 identical over 8 bases. Germline CDR1 reads SGHRS; CDR2 reads YFSETQ. The CDR3 runs to 17 residues. Unmatched junction bases numbered 18, after V lost 3 bases and J lost 7 bases. For the CDR3, the DNA is TGCGCCAGCAGCTCCTTATTCGACAGGGGATCCCTTGGTGAGCAGTACTTC. Protein product: CASSSLFDRGSLGEQYF.

The chain is built from TRBV7-6 and TRBJ2-7; 10 bases are shared with TRBD2. The CDR3 is 15 residues long. Germline loops: CDR1 SGHVS, CDR2 FNYEAQ. With V trimmed by 4 bases and J by 2 bases, 5 bases remained unmatched. CDR3 amino acids: CASSSPTSGAYEQYF. In DNA, the CDR3 is TGTGCCAGCAGCTCGCCAACTAGCGGGGCCTACGAGCAGTACTTC. The full variable domain, in which reference TRBV7-6 and TRBJ2-7 provide the parts outside the CDR3, is GAGVSQSPRYKVTKRGQDVALRCDPISGHVSLYWYRQALGQGPEFLTYFNYEAQQDKSGLPNDRFSAERPEGSISTLTIQRTEQRDSAMYRCASSSPTSGAYEQYFGPGTRLTVT.

The table lists this clonotype with many counts. The chain combines TRBV7-8 with TRBJ1-3, with unresolved D. Germline V gene sequence: CDR1 SGHVS, CDR2 FQNEAQ. The CDR3 is 14 amino acids. The V and J ends lost 7 bases and 0 bases respectively, with 10 bases between them. The CDR3 nucleotides read TGTGCCAGCACCGGGTTTAGCTCTGGAAACACCATATATTTT. This encodes CASTGFSSGNTIYF.

This clonotype occurred a few times. The rearrangement uses TRBV6-2 or TRBV6-3 and TRBJ2-4; possibly TRBD2 for D (5 bases). Trimming left V 2 bases short and J 8 bases short, with 13 bases between. This CDR3 has 14 amino acids. The V gene's germline CDR1 is MNHEY and CDR2 SVGEGT. The CDR3 region has the DNA TGTGCCAGCAGTTACGCGGCGGAGGCGCACATTCAGTACTTC. The encoded protein is CASSYAAEAHIQYF.

V usage is TRBV30 and J usage is TRBJ2-7; D perhaps matches TRBD2 (5 bases). The CDR3 extends over 13 amino acids. Germline V CDR1 and CDR2: GTSNPN, SVGIG (reference sequence). V lost 4 bases and J 0 bases, leaving 10 bases between the germline ends. Here the CDR3 reads CAWNVGSSYEQYF. The CDR3 region has the DNA TGTGCCTGGAATGTGGGGAGCTCCTACGAGCAGTACTTC.